This TCR beta chain emerged from a study of early stage breast cancer tumors. Study overall: Of around 16 invasive breast tumors, about a dozen were hormone receptor-positive, HER2-negative. Findings and caveats of the study: Enriched TCRB sequences shared across patients were mostly commonly generated sequences. Comparing each tissue with blood distinguished tumor from normal in most of the 16 patients. Compared with adjacent normal breast tissue, tumors showed roughly 2.5-fold greater T cell density and higher clonality.

Notes on this clone: Its antigen is currently unknown.

Assay: immunoSEQ multiplex PCR; the TCRdb copy retains only in-frame clones and omits some. Here the sample spans 35,000 to 45,000 clones, approximately 74% being singletons. Germline V CDR1 and CDR2: SQVTM, ANQGSEA. The length of the CDR3 is 9 residues. Between the trimmed V and J ends, which lost 4 bases and 7 bases, there was a span of 5 bases. Sequencing input: blood. The receptor comes from a person in their sixties with breast cancer. This chain connects TRBV29-1 to TRBJ2-7; unclear D gene. The CDR3 spells CSVVKEQYF. The CDR3 DNA is TGCAGCGTTGTGAAGGAGCAGTACTTC.